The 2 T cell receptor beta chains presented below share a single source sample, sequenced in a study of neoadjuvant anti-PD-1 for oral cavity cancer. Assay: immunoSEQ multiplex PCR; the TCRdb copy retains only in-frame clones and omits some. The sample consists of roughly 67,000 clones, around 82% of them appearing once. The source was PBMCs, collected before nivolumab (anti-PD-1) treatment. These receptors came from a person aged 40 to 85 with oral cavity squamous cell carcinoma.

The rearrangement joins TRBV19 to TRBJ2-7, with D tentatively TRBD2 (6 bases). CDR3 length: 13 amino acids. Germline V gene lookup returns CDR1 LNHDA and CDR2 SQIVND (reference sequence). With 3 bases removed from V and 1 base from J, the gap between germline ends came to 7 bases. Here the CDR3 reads CASSIGGSYEQYF. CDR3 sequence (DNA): TGTGCCAGTAGTATCGGAGGGTCCTACGAGCAGTACTTC.

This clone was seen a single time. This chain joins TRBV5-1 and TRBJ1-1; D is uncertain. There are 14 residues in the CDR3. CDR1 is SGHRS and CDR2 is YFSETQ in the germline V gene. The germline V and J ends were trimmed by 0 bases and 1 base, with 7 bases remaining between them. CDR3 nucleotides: TGCGCCAGCAGCTTGGAGGGCAGGAACACTGAAGCTTTCTTT. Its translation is CASSLEGRNTEAFF.